This T cell receptor (beta chain) is drawn from a study of persistence of HIV-infected CD4 T cells. The immunoSEQ assay was version 4, run in survey mode. TCRdb keeps only in-frame clones here, not all; method: immunoSEQ multiplex PCR. The sample comprises 30,000 to 45,000 clones, roughly 90% of which are singletons, and 1.3% rests with the top ten. Nonspecific anti-CD3/anti-CD28 bead stimulation represents the broad CD4+ T cell repertoire. Sorting of responding CD4+ T cells relied on upregulated CD40 ligand together with CD69. This clone appeared a few times. The antigen remains undetermined. Notes on the study in general: TCR analyses could not target the rare provirus-carrying CMV-responding cells.

The V end was cut by 3 bases, the J end by 0 bases, with 3 bases between. The CDR3 sequence is 13 residues long. Germline assignment: CDR1 LGHDT and CDR2 YNNKEL (reference sequence). This chain joins TRBV3-1 (or the pseudogene TRBV3-2) and TRBJ1-5; no clear D gene. The specimen comprised CD4+ T cells sorted from PBMCs after approximately 19-hour stimulation, sampled from a patient who received antiretroviral therapy. The clonotype was recovered from an adult man with HIV who was CMV-seropositive. CDR3: CASSQNSNQPQHF. The CDR3 DNA reads TGTGCCAGCAGCCAGAATAGCAATCAGCCCCAGCATTTT.